A single TCR beta chain is shown here with its context. Its cognate antigen is unknown. These data belong to a study of yellow fever vaccine responses in identical twins. One entry per CDR3 protein results from TCRdb running MiXCR on the RT-PCR reads. This sample yields around 20,000 distinct CDR3 sequences, of which roughly three fifths are seen a single time; less than 9.5% belongs to the top ten. The CDR3 consists of 20 residues. V was shortened by 6 bases and J by 2 bases, with 29 bases between the two germline ends. Study-level points and caveats: On the reported evidence, twins' vaccine T cell responses seemed partly convergent and partly personalized.

The chain employs TRBV23-1 and TRBJ1-5, with no clear D. TRBV23-1 is an ORF, with its function uncertain. This specimen consisted of T cells from blood (PBMCs), unsorted or a sorted subset (not recorded which), obtained before or after yellow fever vaccination (not recorded which). This clonotype originated in a woman younger than 35 who received the yellow fever vaccine. The CDR3 region is CASRQLDTAGIMARNQPQHF. The CDR3 DNA is TGCGCCAGCAGACAACTGGATACAGCCGGCATCATGGCGCGCAATCAGCCCCAGCATTTT.